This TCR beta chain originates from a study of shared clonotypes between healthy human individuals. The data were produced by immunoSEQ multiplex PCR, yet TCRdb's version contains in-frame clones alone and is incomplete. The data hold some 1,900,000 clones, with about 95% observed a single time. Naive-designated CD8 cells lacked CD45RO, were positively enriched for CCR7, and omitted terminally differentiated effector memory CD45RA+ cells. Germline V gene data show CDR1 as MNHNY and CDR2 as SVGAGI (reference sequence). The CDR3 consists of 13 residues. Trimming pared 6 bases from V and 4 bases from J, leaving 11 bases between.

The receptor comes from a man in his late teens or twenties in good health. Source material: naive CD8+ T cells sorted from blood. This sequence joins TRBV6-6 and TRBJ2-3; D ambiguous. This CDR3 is CASSPGRADTQYF. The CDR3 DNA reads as TGTGCCAGCAGCCCCGGACGGGCAGATACGCAGTATTTT.